The sample holds one count of the clone carrying this T cell receptor beta chain. Its cognate antigen is unknown. Primers: 60 Vbeta forward and 13 Jbeta reverse. Sequenced by immunoSEQ multiplex PCR; TCRdb stores in-frame clones only, minus some. The data contain 110,000 to 150,000 clones, 80% of them seen just once; the ten biggest clones take up over 6.5%. This specimen comes from a study of cytomegalovirus exposure and HLA in healthy donors. Overall study results and limits: Later, an analysis showed that TCR beta chains associated with HLA were more clonally expanded than others that were equally common. TCR sequences were mostly rare, though some public TCRs occurred in many donors. A list of roughly 180 TCR beta chains associated with cytomegalovirus was given.

CDR1 and CDR2 (germline): SEHNR, FQNEAQ (reference sequence). The CDR3 is 15 amino acids. V dropped 4 bases and J dropped 3 bases, with 12 bases sitting between them. The sequenced material came from PBMCs. The V call is TRBV7-9, the J call TRBJ1-4, with D hard to call. The source is a man aged 35-49 years in good health and CMV-seropositive. CDR3: CASSSLGEANEKLFF. The CDR3 DNA reads as TGTGCCAGCAGCTCCCTGGGAGAGGCTAATGAAAAACTGTTTTTT.